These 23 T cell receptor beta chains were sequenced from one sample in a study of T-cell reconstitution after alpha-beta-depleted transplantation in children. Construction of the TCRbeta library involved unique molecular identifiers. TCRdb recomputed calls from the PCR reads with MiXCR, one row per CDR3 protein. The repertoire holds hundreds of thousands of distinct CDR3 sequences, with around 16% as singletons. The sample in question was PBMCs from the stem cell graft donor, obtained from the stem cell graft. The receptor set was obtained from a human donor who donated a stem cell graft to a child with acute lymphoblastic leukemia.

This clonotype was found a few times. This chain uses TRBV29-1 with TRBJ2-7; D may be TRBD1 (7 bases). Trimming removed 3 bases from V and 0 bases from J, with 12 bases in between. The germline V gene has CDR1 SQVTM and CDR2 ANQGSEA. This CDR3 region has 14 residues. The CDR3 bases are TGCAGCGTTGACTCGGGGGACAGCTCCTACGAGCAGTACTTC. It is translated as CSVDSGDSSYEQYF.

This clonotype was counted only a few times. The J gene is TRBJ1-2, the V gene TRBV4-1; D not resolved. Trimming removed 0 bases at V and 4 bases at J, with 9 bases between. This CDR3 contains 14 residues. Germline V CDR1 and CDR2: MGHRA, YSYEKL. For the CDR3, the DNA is TGCGCCAGCAGCCAAGAGGGCGGTTCCTATGGCTACACCTTC. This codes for CASSQEGGSYGYTF.

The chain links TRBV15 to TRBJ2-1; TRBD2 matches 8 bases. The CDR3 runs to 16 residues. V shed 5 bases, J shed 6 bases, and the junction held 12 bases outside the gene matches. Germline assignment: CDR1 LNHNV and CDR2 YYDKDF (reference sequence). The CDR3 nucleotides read TGTGCCACCAGCGCGCACAGGGCAACTAGCGGCAATGAGCAGTTCTTC. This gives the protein CATSAHRATSGNEQFF.

Written as DNA, the CDR3 is TGTGCCACCAGCGGGGGACTAGCGGGACGGAAGACCCAGTACTTC. This gives the protein CATSGGLAGRKTQYF. The chain links TRBV15 to TRBJ2-5, with TRBD2 identical over 13 bases. The CDR3 loop spans 15 amino acids. Germline CDR1 is LNHNV and CDR2 is YYDKDF (reference sequence). Unmatched junction bases numbered 6, after V lost 5 bases and J lost 6 bases.

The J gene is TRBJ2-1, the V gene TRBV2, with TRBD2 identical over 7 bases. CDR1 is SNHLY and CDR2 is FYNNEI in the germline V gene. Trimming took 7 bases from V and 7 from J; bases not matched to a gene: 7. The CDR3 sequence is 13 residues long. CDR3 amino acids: CASTGLGINEQFF. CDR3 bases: TGTGCCAGCACCGGACTAGGGATAAATGAGCAGTTCTTC. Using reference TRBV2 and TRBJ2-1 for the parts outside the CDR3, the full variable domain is EPEVTQTPSHQVTQMGQEVILRCVPISNHLYFYWYRQILGQKVEFLVSFYNNEISEKSEIFDDQFSVERPDGSNFTLKIRSTKLEDSAMYFCASTGLGINEQFFGPGTRLTVL.

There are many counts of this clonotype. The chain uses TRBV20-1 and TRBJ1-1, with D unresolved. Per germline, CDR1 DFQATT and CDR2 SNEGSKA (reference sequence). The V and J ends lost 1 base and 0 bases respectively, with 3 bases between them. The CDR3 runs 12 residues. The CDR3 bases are TGCAGTGCTAGAGGGATGAACACTGAAGCTTTCTTT. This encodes CSARGMNTEAFF.

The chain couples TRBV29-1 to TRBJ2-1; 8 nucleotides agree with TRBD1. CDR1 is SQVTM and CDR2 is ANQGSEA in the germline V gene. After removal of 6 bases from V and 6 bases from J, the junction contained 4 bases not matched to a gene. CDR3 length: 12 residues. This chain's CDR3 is CSVGQGSNEQFF. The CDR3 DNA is TGCAGCGTCGGACAGGGTAGCAATGAGCAGTTCTTC.

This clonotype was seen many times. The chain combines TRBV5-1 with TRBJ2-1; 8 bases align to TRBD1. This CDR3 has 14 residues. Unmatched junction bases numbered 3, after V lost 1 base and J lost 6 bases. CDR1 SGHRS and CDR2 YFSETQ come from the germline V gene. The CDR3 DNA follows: TGCGCCAGCAGCTTGACAGGGGGGTCCAATGAGCAGTTCTTC. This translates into CASSLTGGSNEQFF.

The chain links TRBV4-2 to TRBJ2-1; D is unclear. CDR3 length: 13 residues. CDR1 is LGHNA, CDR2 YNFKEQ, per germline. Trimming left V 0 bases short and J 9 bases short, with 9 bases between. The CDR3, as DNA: TGTGCCAGCAGCCAAGATCTTGGGCCTGAGCAGTTCTTC. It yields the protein CASSQDLGPEQFF.

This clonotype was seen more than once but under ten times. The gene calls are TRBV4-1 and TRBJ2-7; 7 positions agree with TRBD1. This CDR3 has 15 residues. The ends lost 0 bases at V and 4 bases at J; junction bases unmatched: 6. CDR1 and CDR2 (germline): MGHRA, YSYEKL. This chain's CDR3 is CASSQDKGADYEQYF. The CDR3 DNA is TGCGCCAGCAGCCAAGACAAGGGGGCGGATTACGAGCAGTACTTC.

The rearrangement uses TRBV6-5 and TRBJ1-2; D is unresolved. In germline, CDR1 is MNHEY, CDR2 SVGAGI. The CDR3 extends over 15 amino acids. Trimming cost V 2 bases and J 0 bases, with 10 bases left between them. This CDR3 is CASSYRTPANYGYTF. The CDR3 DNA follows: TGTGCCAGCAGTTACCGGACGCCTGCTAACTATGGCTACACCTTC.

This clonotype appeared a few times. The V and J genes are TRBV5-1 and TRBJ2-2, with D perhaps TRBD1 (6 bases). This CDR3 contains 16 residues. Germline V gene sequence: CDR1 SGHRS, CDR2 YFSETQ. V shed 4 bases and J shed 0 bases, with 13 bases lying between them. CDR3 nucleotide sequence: TGCGCCAGCAGCCCGACCAGGGGACCGAACACCGGGGAGCTGTTTTTT. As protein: CASSPTRGPNTGELFF.

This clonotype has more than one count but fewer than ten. The CDR3 DNA sequence: TGCAGTGCTCCTAGGACAGGGGCGCAAAGAGAGACCCAGTACTTC. The encoded protein is CSAPRTGAQRETQYF. The rearrangement uses TRBV20-1 and TRBJ2-5; 9 bases match TRBD1. The length of the CDR3 is 15 residues. Germline values: CDR1 DFQATT, CDR2 SNEGSKA (reference sequence). V shed 5 bases, J shed 4 bases, and the junction held 11 bases outside the gene matches.

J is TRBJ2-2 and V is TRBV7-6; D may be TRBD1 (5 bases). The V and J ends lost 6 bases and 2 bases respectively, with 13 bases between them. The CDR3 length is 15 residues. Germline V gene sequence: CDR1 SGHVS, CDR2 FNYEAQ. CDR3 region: CASSLDTDNTGELFF. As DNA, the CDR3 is TGTGCCAGCAGTTTGGACACCGATAACACCGGGGAGCTGTTTTTT.

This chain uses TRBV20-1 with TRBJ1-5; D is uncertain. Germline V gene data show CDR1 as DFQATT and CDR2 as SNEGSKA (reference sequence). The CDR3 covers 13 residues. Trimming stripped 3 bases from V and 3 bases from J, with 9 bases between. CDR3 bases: TGCAGTGCTAGTAAGGAAACCAATCAGCCCCAGCATTTT. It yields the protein CSASKETNQPQHF.

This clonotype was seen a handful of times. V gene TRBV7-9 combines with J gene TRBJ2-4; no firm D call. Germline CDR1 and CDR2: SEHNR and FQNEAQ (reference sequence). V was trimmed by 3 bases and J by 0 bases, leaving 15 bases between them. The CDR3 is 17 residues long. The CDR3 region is CASSFMEWGIAKNIQYF. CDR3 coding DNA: TGTGCCAGCAGCTTCATGGAGTGGGGAATAGCCAAAAACATTCAGTACTTC.

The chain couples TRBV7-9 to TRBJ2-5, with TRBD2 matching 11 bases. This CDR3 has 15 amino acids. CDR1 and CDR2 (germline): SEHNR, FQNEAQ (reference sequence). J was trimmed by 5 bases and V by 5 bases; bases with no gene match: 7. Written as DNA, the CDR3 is TGTGCCAGCAGCCCACTAGCGGGAGCGTATGAGACCCAGTACTTC. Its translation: CASSPLAGAYETQYF. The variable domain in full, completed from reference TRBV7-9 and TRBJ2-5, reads DTGVSQNPRHKITKRGQNVTFRCDPISEHNRLYWYRQTLGQGPEFLTYFQNEAQLEKSRLLSDRFSAERPKGSFSTLEIQRTEQGDSAMYLCASSPLAGAYETQYFGPGTRLLVL.

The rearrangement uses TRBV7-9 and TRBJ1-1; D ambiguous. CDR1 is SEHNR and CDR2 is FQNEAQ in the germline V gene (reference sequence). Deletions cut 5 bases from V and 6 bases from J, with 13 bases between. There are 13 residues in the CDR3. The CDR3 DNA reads TGTGCCAGCAGCCCCACGGCGAGAGCTGAAGCTTTCTTT. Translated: CASSPTARAEAFF.

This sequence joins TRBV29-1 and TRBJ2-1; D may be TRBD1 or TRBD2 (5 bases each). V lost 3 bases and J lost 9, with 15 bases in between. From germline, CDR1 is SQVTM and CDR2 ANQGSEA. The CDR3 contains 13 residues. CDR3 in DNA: TGCAGCGTTGAGCCCCATGGGGGAGCTGAGCAGTTCTTC. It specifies CSVEPHGGAEQFF.

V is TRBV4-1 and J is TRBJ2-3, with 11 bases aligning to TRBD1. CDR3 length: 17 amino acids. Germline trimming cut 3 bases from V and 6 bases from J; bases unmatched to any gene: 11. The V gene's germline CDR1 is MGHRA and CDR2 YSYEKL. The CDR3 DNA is TGCGCCAGCAGCCAGGGCCCTGGACAGGGGGCAGGGGATACGCAGTATTTT. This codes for CASSQGPGQGAGDTQYF.

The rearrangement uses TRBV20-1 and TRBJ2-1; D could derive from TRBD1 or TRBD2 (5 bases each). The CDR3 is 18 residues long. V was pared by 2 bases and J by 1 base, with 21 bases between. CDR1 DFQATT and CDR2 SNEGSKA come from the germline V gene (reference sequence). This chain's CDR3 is CSARKGSGLSGSYNEQFF. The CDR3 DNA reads TGCAGTGCTAGAAAGGGGTCGGGGCTCTCGGGGTCCTACAATGAGCAGTTCTTC.

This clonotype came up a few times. The CDR3 nucleotides read TGTGCCAGCAGCCAGGTCGGGACAGTTGGAGCTTTCTTT. As protein: CASSQVGTVGAFF. The rearrangement links TRBV3-1 to TRBJ1-1; the match to TRBD1 covers 7 bases. Germline V gives CDR1 LGHDT, CDR2 YNNKEL (reference sequence). There are 13 residues in the CDR3. Trimming at V came to 3 bases and at J to 10 bases, leaving 8 bases not matched to a gene.

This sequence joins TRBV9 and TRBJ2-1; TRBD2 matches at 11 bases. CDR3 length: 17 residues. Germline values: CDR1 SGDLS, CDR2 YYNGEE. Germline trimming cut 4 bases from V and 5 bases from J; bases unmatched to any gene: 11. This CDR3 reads CASSPRAGTSGDNEQFF. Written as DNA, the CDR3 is TGTGCCAGCAGCCCACGGGCCGGGACTAGCGGTGACAATGAGCAGTTCTTC.